The T cell receptor beta chain under discussion was sequenced for a study of CD8 T cells in ankylosing spondylitis. The CDR3 loop spans 15 amino acids. Trimming pared 0 bases from V and 4 bases from J, leaving 12 bases between. Germline lookup yields CDR1 MNHEY and CDR2 SVGAGI. Researchers built TCR beta libraries using quantitative 5'-RACE with molecular barcodes. In TCRdb, the 5' RACE reads were re-called with MiXCR into one record per CDR3 protein. The sample records about 250,000 distinct CDR3 sequences, 32% being singletons. This clonotype was recorded at least ten times. Its antigen is as yet unknown. Study-level results: Before this, some motif variants had been reported in reactive arthritis synovial fluid and blood. Reportedly, matched ankylosing spondylitis synovial fluid was significantly enriched for disease-linked clones.

The rearrangement links TRBV6-5 to TRBJ1-2; D unclear. The clonotype was recovered from a male donor with ankylosing spondylitis or in good health (not recorded which). The sample comprised blood, either unsorted or a sorted T cell fraction (not recorded which). CDR3 protein: CASSYSQTGIYGYTF. CDR3 DNA sequence: TGTGCCAGCAGTTACTCTCAAACGGGAATCTATGGCTACACCTTC.